The 23 T cell receptor beta chains reported below all come from one sample, sequenced in a study of Graves' ophthalmopathy and Graves' hyperthyroidism. Amplification targeted the TCR beta CDR3 regions, with RNA transcripts as the source material. Amplification began with first-round RT-PCR using HTBI primers, then second-round multiplex PCR was performed. TCRdb redid the calling of the multiplex PCR reads with MiXCR, one entry per CDR3 protein. The top ten hold 2.5% to 3.5% of the sample, which has 400,000 to 450,000 distinct CDR3 sequences, roughly 20% seen once. The specimen sequenced was peripheral blood. These receptors were obtained from a woman younger than 35 with stable Graves' hyperthyroidism.

The table lists this clonotype with many counts. The J gene is TRBJ2-3, the V gene TRBV27, with 7 bases lining up with TRBD2. The length of the CDR3 is 12 residues. The germline gives CDR1 MNHEY, CDR2 SMNVEV (reference sequence). The V and J ends lost 5 bases and 5 bases, in that order; junction bases with no gene match: 1. The CDR3 nucleotides are TGTGCCAGCAGTACGGGAGGAGATACGCAGTATTTT. It yields the protein CASSTGGDTQYF.

This sequence joins TRBV18 and TRBJ1-2; 11 bases line up with TRBD1. There are 17 residues in the CDR3. Germline V gives CDR1 KGHSH, CDR2 LQKENI. The ends lost 1 base at V and 0 bases at J; junction bases unmatched: 4. The CDR3 region has the DNA TGTGCCAGCTCACCACGGACAGGGGGCCAAGCTAACTATGGCTACACCTTC. Translating gives CASSPRTGGQANYGYTF.

This clonotype appeared many times. The rearrangement uses TRBV7-2 and TRBJ2-4; TRBD2 matches 8 bases. V shed 2 bases, J shed 5 bases, and the junction held 5 bases outside the gene matches. Germline V lookup: CDR1 SGHTA, CDR2 FQGNSA. This CDR3 spans 15 amino acids. CDR3 residues: CASSLLGLVQNIQYF. The CDR3 DNA sequence: TGTGCCAGCAGCTTACTGGGACTAGTACAAAACATTCAGTACTTC.

The chain carries TRBV27 and TRBJ2-7, with TRBD2 identical over 9 bases. Germline loops: CDR1 MNHEY, CDR2 SMNVEV (reference sequence). This CDR3 has 14 residues. Losses at the gene ends were 8 bases for V and 5 bases for J; bases not matched to a gene: 10. For the CDR3, the DNA is TGTGCCAGCTCAAACCCGGGACTAGCTCACGAGCAGTACTTC. Protein sequence: CASSNPGLAHEQYF.

At least ten counts were recorded for this clonotype. This chain joins TRBV19 and TRBJ2-5, with TRBD1 as a possible D gene (5 bases). V was cut by 0 bases and J by 4 bases, with 12 bases left in between. Germline V gene data show CDR1 as LNHDA and CDR2 as SQIVND (reference sequence). CDR3 length: 15 amino acids. This CDR3 reads CASSIEPGLGETQYF. The DNA of the CDR3 is TGTGCCAGTAGTATAGAGCCAGGGCTGGGAGAGACCCAGTACTTC.

In this sample, this clonotype turned up many times. The chain joins TRBV29-1 to TRBJ1-1; maybe TRBD1 (6 bases). Trimming took 4 bases from V and 3 from J, leaving 21 bases between them. This CDR3 is 16 amino acids long. Germline lookup yields CDR1 SQVTM and CDR2 ANQGSEA. CDR3 region: CSVGGQGIRGDTEAFF. The CDR3 coding sequence is TGCAGCGTTGGGGGGCAGGGAATTCGGGGCGACACTGAAGCTTTCTTT.

In this sample, this clonotype turned up many times. The rearrangement uses TRBV11-2 and TRBJ2-2; TRBD2 might be the D (6 bases). Looked up from germline, CDR1 is SGHAT and CDR2 is FQNNGV. Deletions cut 1 base from V and 4 bases from J, with 13 bases between. The CDR3 extends over 16 amino acids. The CDR3 loop reads CASSLGRGMVTGELFF. The CDR3 DNA is TGTGCCAGCAGCTTAGGTCGCGGGATGGTCACCGGGGAGCTGTTTTTT.

The chain employs TRBV7-9 and TRBJ2-7, with a possible D match to TRBD1 (5 bases). The CDR3 spans 11 residues. Germline V CDR1 and CDR2: SEHNR, FQNEAQ (reference sequence). Between the trimmed V and J ends, which lost 6 bases and 9 bases, there was a span of 12 bases. The CDR3 DNA reads TGTGCCAGCAGTCACGACAGATCGCAGTACTTC. It encodes CASSHDRSQYF.

This clonotype was found a few times. The chain employs TRBV30 and TRBJ1-5; a possible D gene is TRBD1 (6 bases). This CDR3 comprises 13 residues. V was trimmed by 3 bases and J by 5 bases, leaving 11 bases between them. Per germline, CDR1 GTSNPN and CDR2 SVGIG (reference sequence). The DNA of the CDR3 is TGTGCCTGGAGCGACAGGTTCGATCAGCCCCAGCATTTT. It encodes CAWSDRFDQPQHF.

This clonotype was observed at least ten times. The V gene is TRBV6-1, the J gene TRBJ1-5, with D perhaps matching TRBD1 (5 bases). V was cut by 4 bases and J by 6 bases, with 7 bases left in between. This CDR3 is built from 12 residues. Germline CDR1 reads MNHNS; CDR2 reads SASEGT. DNA of the CDR3: TGTGCCAGCAGTGTCAGGGCTCAGCCCCAGCATTTT. Translated: CASSVRAQPQHF.

This clonotype was observed at least ten times. V is TRBV7-9 and J is TRBJ1-5; D gene uncertain. CDR1 is SEHNR, CDR2 FQNEAQ, per germline (reference sequence). The CDR3 totals 14 residues. V gave up 4 bases and J gave up 3 bases, with 10 bases separating them. The CDR3 protein is CASSSAGHNQPQHF. The DNA of the CDR3 is TGTGCCAGCAGCTCCGCCGGGCACAATCAGCCCCAGCATTTT.

The gene calls are TRBV2 and TRBJ2-7; possibly TRBD2 for D (6 bases). This CDR3 is 13 amino acids long. Germline CDR1 reads SNHLY; CDR2 reads FYNNEI. V shed 11 bases and J shed 2 bases, with 16 bases lying between them. In nucleotides, the CDR3 is TGTGCCGGCACCGAGGGAGGCGCCTACGAGCAGTACTTC. This sequence encodes CAGTEGGAYEQYF.

This clonotype showed up many times. V gene TRBV20-1 combines with J gene TRBJ1-1; 8 bases align to TRBD1. CDR3 size: 15 residues. With V trimmed by 8 bases and J by 4 bases, 15 bases remained unmatched. Per the germline V gene, CDR1 is DFQATT and CDR2 is SNEGSKA (reference sequence). Written as DNA, the CDR3 is TGCAGTCTAATCGGAGAGACAGGGGAGGGCACTGAAGCTTTCTTT. This codes for CSLIGETGEGTEAFF.

In this sample, this clonotype turned up a few times. The rearrangement joins TRBV18 to TRBJ2-7, with D hard to call. The germline V gene encodes CDR1 KGHSH and CDR2 LQKENI. CDR3 size: 13 residues. V was pared by 9 bases and J by 5 bases, with 17 bases between. CDR3 region: CASRMKMSDEQYF. In DNA, the CDR3 is TGTGCCAGTCGTATGAAGATGTCCGACGAGCAGTACTTC.

This clonotype has at least ten counts. This rearrangement joins TRBV28 to TRBJ2-7; 7 nucleotides match TRBD1. The germline gives CDR1 MDHEN, CDR2 SYDVKM. The CDR3 is 14 amino acids. After removal of 4 bases from V and 2 bases from J, the junction contained 5 bases not matched to a gene. CDR3 DNA: TGTGCCAGCAGTTACCCCGGGACAGCCTACGAGCAGTACTTC. Protein: CASSYPGTAYEQYF.

The V call is TRBV12-5, the J call TRBJ1-2; 7 bases align to TRBD1. V trimming: 5 bases; J trimming: 7 bases; junction bases outside the gene matches: 7. The CDR3 spans 13 residues. Looked up from germline, CDR1 is LGHNT and CDR2 is FRNRAP. This CDR3 is CASGRPTGTGYTF. The CDR3 region has the DNA TGTGCTAGTGGTCGCCCGACAGGGACTGGCTACACCTTC.

This clonotype was recorded many times. This chain connects TRBV9 to TRBJ2-2; 10 bases are shared with TRBD2. Germline CDR1 is SGDLS and CDR2 is YYNGEE. With 4 bases clipped from V and 5 bases from J, the junction kept 8 bases outside the gene matches. This CDR3 has 16 residues. The CDR3 sequence: CASSPSGGAGTGELFF. For the CDR3, the DNA is TGTGCCAGCAGCCCTAGCGGGGGAGCGGGGACCGGGGAGCTGTTTTTT.

This clonotype was counted ten times or more. V gene TRBV9 combines with J gene TRBJ1-3; 8 bases are shared with TRBD1. The CDR3 runs 14 residues. The junction had 2 bases not matched to a gene; V was cut back by 4 bases and J by 2 bases. The germline V gene encodes CDR1 SGDLS and CDR2 YYNGEE. The CDR3 sequence is CASSKTGAGNTIYF. CDR3 in DNA: TGTGCCAGCAGCAAGACAGGGGCTGGAAACACCATATATTTT. Complete variable domain (other parts from reference TRBV9 and TRBJ1-3): DSGVTQTPKHLITATGQRVTLRCSPRSGDLSVYWYQQSLDQGLQFLIQYYNGEERAKGNILERFSAQQFPDLHSELNLSSLELGDSALYFCASSKTGAGNTIYFGEGSWLTVV.

At least ten counts were recorded for this clonotype. This rearrangement joins TRBV24-1 to TRBJ2-7; D remains unclear. The V gene lost 1 base and the J gene lost 6 bases, with 6 bases spanning the gap. Germline loops: CDR1 KGHDR, CDR2 SFDVKD. The CDR3 runs to 12 residues. The CDR3 reads CATSDFGSEQYF. CDR3 nucleotides: TGTGCCACCAGTGATTTCGGAAGCGAGCAGTACTTC.

This clonotype was observed a few times. The junction and the germline gene differ at one end; a read error may be behind it. The rearrangement links TRBV24-1 to TRBJ2-4, with D possibly being TRBD1 (5 bases). The CDR3 length is 13 residues. CDR1 is KGHDR and CDR2 is SFDVKD in the germline V gene. The CDR3 protein is CATSDLTRDEKFF. CDR3 in DNA: TGTGCCACCAGTGATTTGACCAGGGATGAGAAGTTCTTC.

The chain links TRBV30 to TRBJ2-7; no firm D call. Germline V gene data show CDR1 as GTSNPN and CDR2 as SVGIG (reference sequence). The CDR3 totals 14 residues. V dropped 5 bases and J dropped 3 bases, with 17 bases sitting between them. CDR3 DNA sequence: TGTGCCTGGGGGTTGGCACCACTTAGCTACGAGCAGTACTTC. Translated, it gives CAWGLAPLSYEQYF.

This chain joins TRBV27 and TRBJ1-3; D is unclear. Germline V gene lookup returns CDR1 MNHEY and CDR2 SMNVEV (reference sequence). V lost 4 bases, J lost 4 bases, and 20 bases lay in between. This CDR3 has 17 residues. CDR3 residues: CASSSFLRGIRGNTIYF. The CDR3 region has the DNA TGTGCCAGCAGTTCGTTTCTCCGGGGTATAAGAGGAAACACCATATATTTT.

Many counts were recorded for this clonotype. This sequence joins TRBV11-2 and TRBJ1-1; D uncertain. V was cut by 5 bases and J by 0 bases, with 7 bases left in between. CDR3 size: 13 residues. Per the germline V gene, CDR1 is SGHAT and CDR2 is FQNNGV. The DNA for the CDR3 is TGTGCCAGCAGCACCCTACTGAACACTGAAGCTTTCTTT. This codes for CASSTLLNTEAFF.